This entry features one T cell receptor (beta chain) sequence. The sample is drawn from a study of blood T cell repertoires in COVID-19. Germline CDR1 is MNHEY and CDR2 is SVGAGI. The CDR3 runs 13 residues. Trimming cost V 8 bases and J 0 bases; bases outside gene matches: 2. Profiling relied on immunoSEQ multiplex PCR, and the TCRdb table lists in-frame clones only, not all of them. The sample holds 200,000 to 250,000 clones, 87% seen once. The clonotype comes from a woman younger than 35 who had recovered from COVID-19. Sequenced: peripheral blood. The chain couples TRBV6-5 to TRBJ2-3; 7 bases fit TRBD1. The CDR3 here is CASLGQSTDTQYF. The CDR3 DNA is TGTGCCAGCTTGGGACAGAGCACAGATACGCAGTATTTT.